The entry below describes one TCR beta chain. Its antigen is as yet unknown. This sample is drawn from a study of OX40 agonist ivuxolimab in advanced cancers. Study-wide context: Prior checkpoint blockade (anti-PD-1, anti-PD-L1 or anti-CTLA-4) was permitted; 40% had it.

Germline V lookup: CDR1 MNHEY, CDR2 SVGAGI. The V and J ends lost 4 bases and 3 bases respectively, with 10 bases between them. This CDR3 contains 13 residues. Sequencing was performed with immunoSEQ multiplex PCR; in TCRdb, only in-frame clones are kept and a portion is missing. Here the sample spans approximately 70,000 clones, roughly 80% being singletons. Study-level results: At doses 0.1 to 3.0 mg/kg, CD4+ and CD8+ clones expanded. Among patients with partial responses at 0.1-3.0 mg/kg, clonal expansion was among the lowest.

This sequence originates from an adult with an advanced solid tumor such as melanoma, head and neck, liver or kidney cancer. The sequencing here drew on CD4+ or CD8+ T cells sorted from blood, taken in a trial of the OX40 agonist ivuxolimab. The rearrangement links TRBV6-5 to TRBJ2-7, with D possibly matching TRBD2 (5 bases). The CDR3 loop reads CASSFGLDYEQYF. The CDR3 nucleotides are TGTGCCAGCAGTTTTGGACTGGACTACGAGCAGTACTTC.